This T cell receptor beta chain was recorded in a study of OX40 agonist ivuxolimab in advanced cancers. Across the whole study: Of the participants, approximately 44% had some prior anti-PD-1, anti-PD-L1 or anti-CTLA-4 therapy, which was allowed.

Using immunoSEQ multiplex PCR, the repertoire was profiled, and TCRdb retains in-frame clones only, with some absent. The table records about 13,000 clones, approximately 76% of them present only once. Patients were excluded for autoimmune disease history or systemic immunosuppression. Samples of blood were obtained at baseline, on cycle 4 day 1, and on cycle 7 day 1. This clone was detected many times. This TCR derives from an adult with an advanced solid tumor such as melanoma, head and neck, liver or kidney cancer. The sequencing used CD4+ or CD8+ T cells sorted from blood, collected in a trial of the OX40 agonist ivuxolimab.

DNA of the CDR3: TGTGCCAGCACAGGGGCGATCCATGAGCAGTTCTTC. This encodes CASTGAIHEQFF. V and J are TRBV25-1 and TRBJ2-1; perhaps TRBD1 as D (6 bases). The V end was cut by 7 bases, the J end by 8 bases, with 12 bases between. CDR1 is MGHDK and CDR2 is SYGVNS in the germline V gene. The CDR3 length is 12 residues.